This T cell receptor (beta chain) was sequenced for a study of blood T cell repertoires in COVID-19. The overall study: Sample material is recorded as cDNA or gDNA derived from T cells, B-cell-depleted T cells, or PBMCs.

Germline assignment: CDR1 MRHNA and CDR2 SNTAGT. The CDR3 spans 15 residues. Trimming took 0 bases from V and 0 from J, leaving 9 bases between them. Some clones are missing from TCRdb's copy, which holds only in-frame ones; the method was immunoSEQ multiplex PCR. The sample shows about 71,000 clones, around 83% of them seen only once. This chain uses TRBV6-4 with TRBJ2-7; D ambiguous. What was sequenced was peripheral blood. This receptor was identified in a man between 45 and 60 years old with active COVID-19. This CDR3 reads CASSDSEESSYEQYF. Here the CDR3 DNA reads TGTGCCAGCAGTGACTCTGAGGAGAGCTCCTACGAGCAGTACTTC.